The clone carrying this T cell receptor (beta chain) was detected only once. As yet, its antigen is unknown. The use of a sample-barcoded 5' primer and a J-beta primer mix characterized a second PCR of about 7 to 12 cycles. A single record per CDR3 protein comes from TCRdb applying MiXCR to the 5' RACE reads. Seen here are around 850,000 distinct CDR3 sequences, roughly 35% observed once, and the top ten hold over 10%. The data were taken from a study of blood T cells in healthy people across ages. Total RNA extraction produced at least 5.5 micrograms (per sample) for the study. Findings of the study overall: Diversity figures based on one million T cells were deemed too low. A roughly linear age-dependent decrease characterized TCR beta diversity per million T cells. The unknown donor CMV status may have confounded expanded clonotype changes.

The sequence was collected from a man between 18 and 35 years old in good health. The sequenced sample was blood.

The chain's CDR3 is CSAREGRATSSDTQYF. The CDR3 coding sequence is TGCAGTGCTAGAGAGGGGAGAGCTACTAGCTCGGATACGCAGTATTTT. V and J are TRBV20-1 and TRBJ2-3; tentative D call: TRBD2 (6 bases). This CDR3 contains 16 residues. The germline V gene encodes CDR1 DFQATT and CDR2 SNEGSKA (reference sequence). Deletions cut 0 bases from V and 6 bases from J, with 19 bases between.